This T cell receptor beta chain was identified during a study of PD-1 blockade in mismatch repair-deficient tumors (dated by TCRdb to 2015 to 2018). About the investigation overall: Between September 2013 and late 2016, 90 or so consecutive patients with about 11 mismatch repair-deficient cancer types, all previously treated and progressing, were enrolled in the trial. Tumor-associated T cell clones in the peripheral blood of patients responding to PD-1 blockade were tracked using deep sequencing of TCR CDR3 regions. The investigation overall reported the following: After pembrolizumab, tumor-resident clones, which were often undetectable in blood before treatment, expanded rapidly and then contracted, generally ahead of radiologic responses.

A remark on this clone: Which antigen it targets is not known. The record has no base qualities; no much larger clone is one base away.

Sample time point, as interpreted from the label and publication: peripheral blood 12 weeks after first pembrolizumab dose. Mismatch repair deficiency in every enrolled patient was established by polymerase chain reaction or immunohistochemistry. TCR sequencing was performed for three patients who responded to pembrolizumab therapy. The phase II trial prospectively tested pembrolizumab PD-1 blockade in advanced mismatch repair-deficient cancers regardless of tissue of origin. Peripheral blood T cell samples were serially collected before and at multiple times after PD-1 blockade was started. Blood sampling times were reported as weeks after the first pembrolizumab dose. V and J are truncated by 1 base and 2 bases respectively, leaving an intervening sequence of 9 bases. Via the germline V gene (reference sequence), CDR1 is PRHDT and CDR2 FYEKMQ. The CDR3 spans 14 residues, from the cysteine through the phenylalanine. The entry retains the CDR3 DNA only, 42 bases that are in frame from base 1.

To prepare the library, the immunoSEQ multiplex PCR assay was applied. In TCRdb, the immuneACCESS table is reduced to in-frame sequences with V and J assigned. These tables do not hold every clone; where another copy was compared, an unresolved V gene accounts for under half, and the others remain unexplained. This sample is represented by around 25,000 clones; 65% to 85% of them were singletons. In total, the top ten clones hold around 21% of the sample. The source is an adult with mismatch repair-deficient cancer. The V and J genes are TRBV13 and TRBJ2-7, with the D gene call left open. Sequencing was performed on peripheral blood, taken 12 weeks after starting pembrolizumab. The DNA is TGTGCCAGCAGCTTAGTCACTGGAACCTACGAGCAGTACTTC. The translation is CASSLVTGTYEQYF.